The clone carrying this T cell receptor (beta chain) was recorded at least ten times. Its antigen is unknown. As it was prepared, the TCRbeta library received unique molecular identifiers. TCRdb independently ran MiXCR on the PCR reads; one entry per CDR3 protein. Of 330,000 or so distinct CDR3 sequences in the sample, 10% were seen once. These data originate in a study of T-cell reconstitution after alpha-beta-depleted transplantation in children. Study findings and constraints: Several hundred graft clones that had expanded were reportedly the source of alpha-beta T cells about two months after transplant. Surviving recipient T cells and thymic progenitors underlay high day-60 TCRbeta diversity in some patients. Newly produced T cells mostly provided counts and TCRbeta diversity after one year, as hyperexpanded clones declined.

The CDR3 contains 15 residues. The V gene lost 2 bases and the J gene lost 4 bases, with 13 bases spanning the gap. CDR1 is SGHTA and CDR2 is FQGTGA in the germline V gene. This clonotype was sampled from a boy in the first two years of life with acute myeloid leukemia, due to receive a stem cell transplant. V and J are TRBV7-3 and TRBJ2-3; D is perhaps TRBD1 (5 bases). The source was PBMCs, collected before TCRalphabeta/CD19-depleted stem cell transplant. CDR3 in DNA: TGTGCCAGCAGCTTAGCAGGGTGGGGATCAGATACGCAGTATTTT. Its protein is CASSLAGWGSDTQYF.